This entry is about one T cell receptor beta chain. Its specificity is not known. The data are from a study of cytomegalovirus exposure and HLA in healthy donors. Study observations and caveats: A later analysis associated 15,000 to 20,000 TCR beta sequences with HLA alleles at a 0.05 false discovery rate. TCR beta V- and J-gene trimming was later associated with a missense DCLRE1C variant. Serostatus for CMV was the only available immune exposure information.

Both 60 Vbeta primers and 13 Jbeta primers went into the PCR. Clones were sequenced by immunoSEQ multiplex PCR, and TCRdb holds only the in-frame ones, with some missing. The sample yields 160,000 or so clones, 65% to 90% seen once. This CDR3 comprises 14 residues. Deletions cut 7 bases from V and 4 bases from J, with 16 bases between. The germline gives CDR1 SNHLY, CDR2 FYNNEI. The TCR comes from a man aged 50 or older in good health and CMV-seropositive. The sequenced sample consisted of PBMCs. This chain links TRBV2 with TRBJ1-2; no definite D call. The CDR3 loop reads CASISGKDGYGYTF. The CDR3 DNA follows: TGTGCCAGCATATCCGGGAAGGACGGCTATGGCTACACCTTC. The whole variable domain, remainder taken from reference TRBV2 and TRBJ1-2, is EPEVTQTPSHQVTQMGQEVILRCVPISNHLYFYWYRQILGQKVEFLVSFYNNEISEKSEIFDDQFSVERPDGSNFTLKIRSTKLEDSAMYFCASISGKDGYGYTFGSGTRLTVV.